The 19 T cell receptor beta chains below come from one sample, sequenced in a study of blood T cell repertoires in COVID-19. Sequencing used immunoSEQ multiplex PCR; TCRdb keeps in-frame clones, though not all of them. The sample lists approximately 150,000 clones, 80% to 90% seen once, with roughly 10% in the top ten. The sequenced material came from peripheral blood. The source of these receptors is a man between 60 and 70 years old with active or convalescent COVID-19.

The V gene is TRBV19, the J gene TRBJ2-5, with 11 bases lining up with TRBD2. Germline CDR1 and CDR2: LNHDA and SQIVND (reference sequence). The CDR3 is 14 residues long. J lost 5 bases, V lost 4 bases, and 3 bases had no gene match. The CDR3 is CASSTSGRRETQYF. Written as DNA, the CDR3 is TGTGCCAGTAGTACTAGCGGGAGGAGGGAGACCCAGTACTTC. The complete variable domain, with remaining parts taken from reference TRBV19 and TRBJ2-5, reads DGGITQSPKYLFRKEGQNVTLSCEQNLNHDAMYWYRQDPGQGLRLIYYSQIVNDFQKGDIAEGYSVSREKKESFPLTVTSAQKNPTAFYLCASSTSGRRETQYFGPGTRLLVL.

CDR3 in amino acids: CASSFGTSGSRGYNEQFF. The CDR3 DNA reads TGCGCCAGCAGCTTTGGGACTAGCGGGAGCCGCGGGTACAATGAGCAGTTCTTC. This chain joins TRBV5-1 and TRBJ2-1; 14 nucleotides match TRBD2. Losses at the gene ends were 2 bases for V and 4 bases for J; bases not matched to a gene: 8. The CDR3 length is 18 residues. CDR1 is SGHRS, CDR2 YFSETQ, per germline.

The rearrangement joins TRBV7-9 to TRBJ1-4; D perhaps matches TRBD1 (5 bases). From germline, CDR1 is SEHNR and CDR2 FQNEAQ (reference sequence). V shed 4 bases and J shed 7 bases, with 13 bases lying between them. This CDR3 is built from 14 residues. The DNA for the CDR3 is TGTGCCAGCAGCTCTCTGACAGATGGTGAAAAACTGTTTTTT. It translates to CASSSLTDGEKLFF.

CDR3: CASSSIRRLNYGYTF. The CDR3 DNA sequence: TGTGCCAGCAGTTCTATACGGAGACTCAACTATGGCTACACCTTC. The rearrangement joins TRBV7-2 to TRBJ1-2; D is unclear. Germline CDR1 reads SGHTA; CDR2 reads FQGNSA. V was clipped by 6 bases and J by 2 bases, with 16 bases between them. The CDR3 is 15 amino acids.

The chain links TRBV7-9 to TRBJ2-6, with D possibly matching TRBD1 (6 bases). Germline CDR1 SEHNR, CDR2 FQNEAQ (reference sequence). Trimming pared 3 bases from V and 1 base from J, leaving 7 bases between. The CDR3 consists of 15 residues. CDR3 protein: CASSFTGSGANVLTF. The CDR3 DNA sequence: TGTGCCAGCAGCTTTACAGGGTCTGGGGCCAACGTCCTGACTTTC.

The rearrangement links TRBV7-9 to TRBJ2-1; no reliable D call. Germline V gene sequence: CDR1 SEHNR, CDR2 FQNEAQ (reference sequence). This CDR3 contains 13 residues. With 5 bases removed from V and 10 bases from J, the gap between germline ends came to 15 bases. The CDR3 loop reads CASSRQDTREQFF. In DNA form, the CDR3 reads TGTGCCAGCAGCCGTCAAGACACGAGAGAGCAGTTCTTC.

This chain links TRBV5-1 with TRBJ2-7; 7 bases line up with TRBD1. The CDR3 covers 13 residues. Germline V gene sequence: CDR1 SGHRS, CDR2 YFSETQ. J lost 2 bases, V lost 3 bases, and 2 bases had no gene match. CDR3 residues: CASSWGQTYEQYF. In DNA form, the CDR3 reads TGCGCCAGCAGCTGGGGACAGACCTACGAGCAGTACTTC.

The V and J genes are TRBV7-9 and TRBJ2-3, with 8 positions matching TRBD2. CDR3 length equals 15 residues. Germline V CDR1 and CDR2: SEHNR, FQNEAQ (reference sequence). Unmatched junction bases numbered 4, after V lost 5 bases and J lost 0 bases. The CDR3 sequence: CASSITSGSTDTQYF. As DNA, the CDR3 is TGTGCCAGCAGCATTACTAGCGGTAGCACAGATACGCAGTATTTT. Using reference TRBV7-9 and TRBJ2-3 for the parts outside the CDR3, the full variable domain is DTGVSQNPRHKITKRGQNVTFRCDPISEHNRLYWYRQTLGQGPEFLTYFQNEAQLEKSRLLSDRFSAERPKGSFSTLEIQRTEQGDSAMYLCASSITSGSTDTQYFGPGTRLTVL.

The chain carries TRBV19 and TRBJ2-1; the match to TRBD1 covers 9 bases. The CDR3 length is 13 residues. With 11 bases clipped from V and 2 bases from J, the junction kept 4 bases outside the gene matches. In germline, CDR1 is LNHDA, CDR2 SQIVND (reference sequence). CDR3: CAVQGAAYNEQFF. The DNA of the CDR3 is TGTGCCGTACAGGGGGCGGCCTACAATGAGCAGTTCTTC.

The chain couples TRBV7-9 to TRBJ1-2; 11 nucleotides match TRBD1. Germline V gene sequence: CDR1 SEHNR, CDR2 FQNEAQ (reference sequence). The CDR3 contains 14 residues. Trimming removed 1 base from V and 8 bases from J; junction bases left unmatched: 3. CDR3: CASSLGRDRGGYTF. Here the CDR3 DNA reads TGTGCCAGCAGCTTAGGAAGGGACAGGGGGGGCTACACCTTC.

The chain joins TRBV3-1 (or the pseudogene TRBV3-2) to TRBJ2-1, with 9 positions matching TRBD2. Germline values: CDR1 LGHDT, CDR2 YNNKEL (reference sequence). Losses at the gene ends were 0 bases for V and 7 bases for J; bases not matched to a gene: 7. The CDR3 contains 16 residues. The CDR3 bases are TGTGCCAGCAGCCAAGAAGGAGCGGGAGGAGGTAATGAGCAGTTCTTC. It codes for CASSQEGAGGGNEQFF.

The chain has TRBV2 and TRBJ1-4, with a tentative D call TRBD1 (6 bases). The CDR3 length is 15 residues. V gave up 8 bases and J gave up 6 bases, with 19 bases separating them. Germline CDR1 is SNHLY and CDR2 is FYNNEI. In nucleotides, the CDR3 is TGTGCCAGCTCCGCCCGGGCAGGGGCCTATGAAAAACTGTTTTTT. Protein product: CASSARAGAYEKLFF.

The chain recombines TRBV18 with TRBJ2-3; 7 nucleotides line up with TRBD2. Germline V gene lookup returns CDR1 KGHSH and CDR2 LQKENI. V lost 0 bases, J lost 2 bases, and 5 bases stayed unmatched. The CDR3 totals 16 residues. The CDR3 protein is CASSPPAGSPTDTQYF. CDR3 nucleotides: TGTGCCAGCTCACCACCAGCGGGGAGCCCCACAGATACGCAGTATTTT.

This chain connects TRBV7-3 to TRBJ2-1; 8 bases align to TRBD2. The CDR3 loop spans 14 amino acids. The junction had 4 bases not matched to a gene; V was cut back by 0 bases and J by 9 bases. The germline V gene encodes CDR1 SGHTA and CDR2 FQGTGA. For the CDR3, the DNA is TGTGCCAGCAGCTTAACAGCGGGAGTGGGTGAGCAGTTCTTC. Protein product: CASSLTAGVGEQFF.

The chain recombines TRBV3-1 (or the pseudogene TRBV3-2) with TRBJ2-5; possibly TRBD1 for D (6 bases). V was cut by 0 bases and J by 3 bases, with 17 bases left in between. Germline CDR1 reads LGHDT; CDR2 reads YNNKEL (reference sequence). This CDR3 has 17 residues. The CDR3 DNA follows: TGTGCCAGCAGCCAAGAAGCCCCCCGCAGGGGCGAAGAGACCCAGTACTTC. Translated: CASSQEAPRRGEETQYF.

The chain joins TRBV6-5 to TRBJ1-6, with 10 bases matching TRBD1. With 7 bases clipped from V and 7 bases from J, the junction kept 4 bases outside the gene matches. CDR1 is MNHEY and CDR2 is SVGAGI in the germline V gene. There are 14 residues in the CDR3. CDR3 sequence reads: CASTRQGANSPLHF. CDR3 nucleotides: TGTGCCAGCACTAGACAGGGGGCCAATTCACCCCTCCACTTT.

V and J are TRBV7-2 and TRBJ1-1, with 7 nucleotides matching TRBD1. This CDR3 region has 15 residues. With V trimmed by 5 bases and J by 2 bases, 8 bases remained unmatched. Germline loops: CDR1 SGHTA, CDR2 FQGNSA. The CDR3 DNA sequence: TGTGCCAGCAGCCTACGGACAGGACCTAACACTGAAGCTTTCTTT. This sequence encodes CASSLRTGPNTEAFF.

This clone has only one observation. Here the CDR3 DNA reads TGTGCCGGAAGAACAGGGAGCGACTATGGCTACACCTTC. This sequence encodes CAGRTGSDYGYTF. The V and J genes are TRBV28 and TRBJ1-2; TRBD1 might be the D (6 bases). In germline, CDR1 is MDHEN, CDR2 SYDVKM. Trimming removed 11 bases at V and 3 bases at J, with 16 bases between. The CDR3 sequence is 13 residues long.

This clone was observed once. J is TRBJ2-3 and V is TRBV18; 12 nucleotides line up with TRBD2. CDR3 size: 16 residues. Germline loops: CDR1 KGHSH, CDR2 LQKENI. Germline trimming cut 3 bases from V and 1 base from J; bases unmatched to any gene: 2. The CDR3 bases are TGTGCCAGCTCACCCCTAGCGGGAGGGGGCACAGATACGCAGTATTTT. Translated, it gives CASSPLAGGGTDTQYF.